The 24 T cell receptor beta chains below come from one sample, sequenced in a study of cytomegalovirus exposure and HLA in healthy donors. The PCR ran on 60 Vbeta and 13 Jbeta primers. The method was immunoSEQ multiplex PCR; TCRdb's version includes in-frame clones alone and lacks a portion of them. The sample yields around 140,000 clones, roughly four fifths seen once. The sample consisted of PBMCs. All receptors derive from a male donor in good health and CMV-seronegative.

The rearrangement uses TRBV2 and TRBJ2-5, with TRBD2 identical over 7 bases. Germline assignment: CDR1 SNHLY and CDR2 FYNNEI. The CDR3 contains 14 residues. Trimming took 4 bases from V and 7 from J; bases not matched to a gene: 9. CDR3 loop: CASSGHGEGRTQYF. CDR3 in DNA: TGTGCCAGCAGTGGCCATGGGGAGGGGCGGACCCAGTACTTC.

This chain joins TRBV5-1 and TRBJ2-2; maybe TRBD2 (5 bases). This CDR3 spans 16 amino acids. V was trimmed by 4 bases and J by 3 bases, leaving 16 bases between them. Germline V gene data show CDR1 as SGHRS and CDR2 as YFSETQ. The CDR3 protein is CASSTGGRMDTGELFF. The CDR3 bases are TGCGCCAGCAGCACCGGAGGAAGGATGGACACCGGGGAGCTGTTTTTT.

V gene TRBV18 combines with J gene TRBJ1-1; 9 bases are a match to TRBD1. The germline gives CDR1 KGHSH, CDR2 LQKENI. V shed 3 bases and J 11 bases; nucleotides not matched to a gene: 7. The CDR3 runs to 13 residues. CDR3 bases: TGTGCCAGCTCACCCCGGGACAGGGCCGGCGCTTTCTTT. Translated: CASSPRDRAGAFF.

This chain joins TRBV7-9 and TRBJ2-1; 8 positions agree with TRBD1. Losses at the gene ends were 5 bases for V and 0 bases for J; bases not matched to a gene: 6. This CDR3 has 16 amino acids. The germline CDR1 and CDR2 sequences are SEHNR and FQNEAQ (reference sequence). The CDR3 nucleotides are TGTGCCAGCAGCATAGACAGGGGCTACTCCTACAATGAGCAGTTCTTC. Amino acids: CASSIDRGYSYNEQFF. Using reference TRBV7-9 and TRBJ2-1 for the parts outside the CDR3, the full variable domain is DTGVSQNPRHKITKRGQNVTFRCDPISEHNRLYWYRQTLGQGPEFLTYFQNEAQLEKSRLLSDRFSAERPKGSFSTLEIQRTEQGDSAMYLCASSIDRGYSYNEQFFGPGTRLTVL.

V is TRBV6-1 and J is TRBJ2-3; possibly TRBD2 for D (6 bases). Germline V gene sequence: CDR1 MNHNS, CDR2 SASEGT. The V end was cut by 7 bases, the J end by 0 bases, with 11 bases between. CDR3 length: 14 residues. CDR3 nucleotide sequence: TGTGCCAGCAATAAGGGAGGTAGCACAGATACGCAGTATTTT. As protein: CASNKGGSTDTQYF.

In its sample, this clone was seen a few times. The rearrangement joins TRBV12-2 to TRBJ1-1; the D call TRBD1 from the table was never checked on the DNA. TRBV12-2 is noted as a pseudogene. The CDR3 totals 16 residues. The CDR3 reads CASRLPPGCINTEAFF. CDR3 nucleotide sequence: TGTGCAAGTCGCTTACCCCCAGGGTGTATTAACACTGAAGCTTTCTTT.

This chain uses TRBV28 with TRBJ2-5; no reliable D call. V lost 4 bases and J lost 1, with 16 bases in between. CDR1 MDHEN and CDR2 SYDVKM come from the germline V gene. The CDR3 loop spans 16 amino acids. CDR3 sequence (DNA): TGTGCCAGCAGTTATTCCCCGGAACAGCCCCAAGAGACCCAGTACTTC. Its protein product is CASSYSPEQPQETQYF.

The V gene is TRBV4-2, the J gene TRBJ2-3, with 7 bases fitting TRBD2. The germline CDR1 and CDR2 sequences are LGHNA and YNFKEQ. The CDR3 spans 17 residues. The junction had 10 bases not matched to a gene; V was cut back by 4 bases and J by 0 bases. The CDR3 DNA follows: TGTGCCAGCAGCCCCCACCTGCCGGGACTAAGCACAGATACGCAGTATTTT. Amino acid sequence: CASSPHLPGLSTDTQYF.

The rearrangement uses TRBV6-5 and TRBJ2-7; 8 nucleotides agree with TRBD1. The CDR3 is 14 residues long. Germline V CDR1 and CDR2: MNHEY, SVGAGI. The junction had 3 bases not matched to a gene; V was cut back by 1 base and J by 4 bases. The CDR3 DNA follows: TGTGCCAGCAGTTACTTCACAGGGGGGTACGAGCAGTACTTC. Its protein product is CASSYFTGGYEQYF.

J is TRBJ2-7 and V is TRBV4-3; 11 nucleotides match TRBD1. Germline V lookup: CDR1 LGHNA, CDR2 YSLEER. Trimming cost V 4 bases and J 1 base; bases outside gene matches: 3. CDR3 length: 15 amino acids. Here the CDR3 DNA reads TGCGCCAGCAGCCTGGACAGGGGGCCTTCCTACGAGCAGTACTTC. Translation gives CASSLDRGPSYEQYF.

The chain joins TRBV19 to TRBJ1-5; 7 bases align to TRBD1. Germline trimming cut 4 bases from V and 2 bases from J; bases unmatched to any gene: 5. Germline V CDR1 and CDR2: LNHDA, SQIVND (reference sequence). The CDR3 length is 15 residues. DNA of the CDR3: TGTGCCAGTAGTAGAGGGGGCGCAGGCAATCAGCCCCAGCATTTT. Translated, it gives CASSRGGAGNQPQHF.

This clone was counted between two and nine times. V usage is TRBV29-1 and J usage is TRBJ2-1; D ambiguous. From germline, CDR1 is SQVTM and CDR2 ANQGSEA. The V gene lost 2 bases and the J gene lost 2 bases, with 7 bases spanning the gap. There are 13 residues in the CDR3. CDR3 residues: CSVESGTYNEQFF. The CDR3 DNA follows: TGCAGCGTTGAATCAGGAACCTACAATGAGCAGTTCTTC.

In DNA form, the CDR3 reads TGTGCCAGCAGCTTAACGGGCCGGCTAGCGGGAGGAGTTGATGAGCAGTTCTTC. Translation: CASSLTGRLAGGVDEQFF. The chain has TRBV7-3 and TRBJ2-1; 11 nucleotides match TRBD2. The germline V gene has CDR1 SGHTA and CDR2 FQGTGA. Losses at the gene ends were 0 bases for V and 8 bases for J; bases not matched to a gene: 12. The CDR3 sequence is 18 residues long.

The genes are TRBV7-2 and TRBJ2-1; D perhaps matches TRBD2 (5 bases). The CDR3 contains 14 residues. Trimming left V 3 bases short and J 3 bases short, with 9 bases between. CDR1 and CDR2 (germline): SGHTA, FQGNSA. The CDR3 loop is CASSLRDSYNEQFF. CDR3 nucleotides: TGTGCCAGCAGCTTGAGGGATAGCTACAATGAGCAGTTCTTC. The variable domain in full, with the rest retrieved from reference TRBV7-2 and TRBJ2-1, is GAGVSQSPSNKVTEKGKDVELRCDPISGHTALYWYRQSLGQGLEFLIYFQGNSAPDKSGLPSDRFSAERTGGSVSTLTIQRTQQEDSAVYLCASSLRDSYNEQFFGPGTRLTVL.

In DNA form, the CDR3 reads TGTGCCAGCAGCTTACCCCCCCGAACGGGACTAGCGGGAGGGCCTTTCTACGAGCAGTACTTC. Translating gives CASSLPPRTGLAGGPFYEQYF. The chain links TRBV7-8 to TRBJ2-7, with TRBD2 matching 16 bases. The CDR3 sequence is 21 residues long. With 2 bases clipped from V and 3 bases from J, the junction kept 16 bases outside the gene matches. Germline V gives CDR1 SGHVS, CDR2 FQNEAQ.

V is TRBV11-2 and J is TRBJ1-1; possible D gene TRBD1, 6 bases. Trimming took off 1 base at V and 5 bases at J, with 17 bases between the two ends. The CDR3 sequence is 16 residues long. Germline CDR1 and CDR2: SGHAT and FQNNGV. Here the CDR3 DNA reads TGTGCCAGCAGCTTAGGCGGGGGCGGGACTGGGACTGAAGCTTTCTTT. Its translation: CASSLGGGGTGTEAFF.

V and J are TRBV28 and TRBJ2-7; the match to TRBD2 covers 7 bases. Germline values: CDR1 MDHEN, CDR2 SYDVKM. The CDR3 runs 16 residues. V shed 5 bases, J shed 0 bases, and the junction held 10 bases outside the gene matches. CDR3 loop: CASSPAGAGNSYEQYF. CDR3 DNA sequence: TGTGCCAGCAGTCCAGCCGGAGCGGGGAACTCCTACGAGCAGTACTTC. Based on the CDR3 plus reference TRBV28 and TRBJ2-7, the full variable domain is DVKVTQSSRYLVKRTGEKVFLECVQDMDHENMFWYRQDPGLGLRLIYFSYDVKMKEKGDIPEGYSVSREKKERFSLILESASTNQTSMYLCASSPAGAGNSYEQYFGPGTRLTVT.

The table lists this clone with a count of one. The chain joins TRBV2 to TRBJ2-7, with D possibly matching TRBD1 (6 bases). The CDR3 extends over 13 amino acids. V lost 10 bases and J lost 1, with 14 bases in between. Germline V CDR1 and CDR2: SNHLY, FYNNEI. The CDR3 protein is CANKDGTSYEQYF. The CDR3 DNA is TGTGCCAACAAGGACGGGACATCCTACGAGCAGTACTTC. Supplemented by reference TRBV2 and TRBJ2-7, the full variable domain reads EPEVTQTPSHQVTQMGQEVILRCVPISNHLYFYWYRQILGQKVEFLVSFYNNEISEKSEIFDDQFSVERPDGSNFTLKIRSTKLEDSAMYFCANKDGTSYEQYFGPGTRLTVT.

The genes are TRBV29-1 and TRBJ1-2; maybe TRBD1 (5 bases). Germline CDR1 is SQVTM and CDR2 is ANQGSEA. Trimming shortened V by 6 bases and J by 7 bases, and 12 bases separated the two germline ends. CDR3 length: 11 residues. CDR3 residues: CSVTVSGGYTF. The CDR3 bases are TGCAGCGTGACAGTTTCTGGTGGCTACACCTTC.

For the CDR3, the DNA is TGTGCCTCGCCTTTCAGCGGGAGTATAAATGAGCAGTTCTTC. Protein sequence: CASPFSGSINEQFF. The V call is TRBV30, the J call TRBJ2-1; 8 nucleotides agree with TRBD2. Germline V CDR1 and CDR2: GTSNPN, SVGIG (reference sequence). The CDR3 is made up of 14 amino acids. J was trimmed by 7 bases and V by 7 bases; bases with no gene match: 12.

The CDR3 is CASSGQNNQPQHF. The CDR3 nucleotides read TGTGCCAGCAGTGGACAGAACAATCAGCCCCAGCATTTT. The V gene is TRBV2, the J gene TRBJ1-5; tentative D call: TRBD1 (5 bases). Germline-derived CDR1 and CDR2 are SNHLY and FYNNEI. V was cut by 4 bases and J by 3 bases, with 7 bases left in between. This CDR3 spans 13 amino acids.

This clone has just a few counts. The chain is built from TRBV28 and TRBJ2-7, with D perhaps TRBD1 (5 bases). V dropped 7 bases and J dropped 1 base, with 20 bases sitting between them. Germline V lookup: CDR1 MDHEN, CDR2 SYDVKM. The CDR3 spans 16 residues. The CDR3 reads CASTPMSATVSYEQYF. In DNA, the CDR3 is TGTGCCAGCACTCCAATGTCTGCGACAGTTTCCTACGAGCAGTACTTC.

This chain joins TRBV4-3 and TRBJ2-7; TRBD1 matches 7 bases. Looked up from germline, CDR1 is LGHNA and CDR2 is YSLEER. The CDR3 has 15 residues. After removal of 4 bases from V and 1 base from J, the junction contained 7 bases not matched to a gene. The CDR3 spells CASSPCGQESYEQYF. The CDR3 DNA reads TGCGCCAGCAGCCCTTGTGGACAGGAATCCTACGAGCAGTACTTC.

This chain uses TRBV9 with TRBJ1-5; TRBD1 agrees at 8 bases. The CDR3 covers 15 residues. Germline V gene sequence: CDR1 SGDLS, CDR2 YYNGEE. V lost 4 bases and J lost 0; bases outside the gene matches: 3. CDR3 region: CASSQGALSNQPQHF. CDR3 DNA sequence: TGTGCCAGCAGCCAGGGGGCTCTTAGCAATCAGCCCCAGCATTTT.